A selection of T cell receptor beta chains follows, all from one sample in a study of cytomegalovirus exposure and HLA in healthy donors. Clones were read by immunoSEQ multiplex PCR, and TCRdb kept only the in-frame ones, dropping some. The repertoire has 150,000 or so clones, 82% of them found once; the top ten carry less than 2%. Sequencing was carried out using PBMCs. These receptors were collected from a male donor in good health and CMV-seronegative. Both conserved end residues are part of each CDR3. Fields, in order: J gene, V gene, clone size, D gene, CDR3 DNA, CDR3 protein. D genes are given only for firm matches. Clone size appears in some rows only: once, few, many, or a class for an expanded clone.

j_call: TRBJ2-7
v_call: TRBV30
clone_size: NA
d_call: TRBD1
cdr3_nt: TGTACCTGGAACCGGGACAGCAGCTCCTACGAGCAGTACTTC
cdr3_aa: CTWNRDSSSYEQYF

j_call: TRBJ2-7
v_call: TRBV9
clone_size: NA
d_call: NA
cdr3_nt: TGTGCCAGCAGCGCCGAGTACTACGGCGAGCAGTACTTC
cdr3_aa: CASSAEYYGEQYF

j_call: TRBJ1-1
v_call: TRBV6-5
clone_size: NA
d_call: NA
cdr3_nt: TGTGCCAGCAGTTTTCCGGGGGGGTCTGAAGCTTTCTTT
cdr3_aa: CASSFPGGSEAFF

j_call: TRBJ2-3
v_call: TRBV7-7
clone_size: NA
d_call: NA
cdr3_nt: TGTGCCAGCAGCTTAAGGGCACCTCTAACAGGGATACACTCAGATACGCAGTATTTT
cdr3_aa: CASSLRAPLTGIHSDTQYF

j_call: TRBJ2-7
v_call: TRBV6-5
clone_size: NA
d_call: TRBD1
cdr3_nt: TGTGCCAGCAGTTCTCCCGGGACAGGACAGGCTTACGAGCAGTACTTC
cdr3_aa: CASSSPGTGQAYEQYF

j_call: TRBJ1-2
v_call: TRBV7-2
clone_size: NA
d_call: NA
cdr3_nt: TGTGCCAGCAGCTTAGAATGGCGGCAGGGAAAGAGTGGCTACACCTTC
cdr3_aa: CASSLEWRQGKSGYTF

j_call: TRBJ2-5
v_call: TRBV6-5
clone_size: NA
d_call: TRBD1
cdr3_nt: TGTGCCAGCAGGAGACAGGGGACAGAGACCCAGTACTTC
cdr3_aa: CASRRQGTETQYF

j_call: TRBJ1-2
v_call: TRBV14
clone_size: NA
d_call: NA
cdr3_nt: TGTGCCAGCAGCCAAGATCGTCTCTATGGCTACACCTTC
cdr3_aa: CASSQDRLYGYTF

j_call: TRBJ1-3
v_call: TRBV6-5
clone_size: NA
d_call: NA
cdr3_nt: TGTGCCAGCAGATCCGAGGGAAACACCATATATTTT
cdr3_aa: CASRSEGNTIYF

j_call: TRBJ1-1
v_call: TRBV5-1
clone_size: NA
d_call: NA
cdr3_nt: TGCGCCAGCAGCTTGGCAGGGTACACTGAAGCTTTCTTT
cdr3_aa: CASSLAGYTEAFF

j_call: TRBJ2-3
v_call: TRBV14
clone_size: few
d_call: TRBD2
cdr3_nt: TGTGCCAGCAGCCGTCCTTTAGCGGGAGGGATAGATACGCAGTATTTT
cdr3_aa: CASSRPLAGGIDTQYF

j_call: TRBJ2-2
v_call: TRBV7-2
clone_size: NA
d_call: TRBD1
cdr3_nt: TGTGCCAGGGGACAGGGACCTACCGGGGAGCTGTTTTTT
cdr3_aa: CARGQGPTGELFF

j_call: TRBJ1-1
v_call: TRBV7-8
clone_size: NA
d_call: NA
cdr3_nt: TGTGCCAGCAGTTCGGGGGGACAAGCAAACACTGAAGCTTTCTTT
cdr3_aa: CASSSGGQANTEAFF

j_call: TRBJ2-7
v_call: TRBV7-9
clone_size: NA
d_call: TRBD2
cdr3_nt: TGTTCCAGCAGCCTTCTGAATGGGACTAGTCACCGCGAGCAGTACTTC
cdr3_aa: CSSSLLNGTSHREQYF

j_call: TRBJ2-3
v_call: TRBV30
clone_size: NA
d_call: NA
cdr3_nt: TGTGCCTGGAGTGGCCAGGGGGGAGGCCGAACAGATACGCAGTATTTT
cdr3_aa: CAWSGQGGGRTDTQYF

j_call: TRBJ1-6
v_call: TRBV19
clone_size: NA
d_call: NA
cdr3_nt: TGTGCCAGTAGTATAGTGCCGGCGGGAGTGGGGTCACCCCTCCACTTT
cdr3_aa: CASSIVPAGVGSPLHF

j_call: TRBJ2-1
v_call: TRBV9
clone_size: NA
d_call: TRBD2
cdr3_nt: TGTGCCAGCAGCGTCACCGCCGGGACTAGCGGATACAATGAGCAGTTCTTC
cdr3_aa: CASSVTAGTSGYNEQFF

j_call: TRBJ1-2
v_call: TRBV5-6
clone_size: NA
d_call: NA
cdr3_nt: TGTGCCAGCAGCTTGTATTGGGCGGGGAACTATGGCTACACCTTC
cdr3_aa: CASSLYWAGNYGYTF

j_call: TRBJ1-3
v_call: TRBV12-5
clone_size: NA
d_call: NA
cdr3_nt: TGTGCTAGTGGTTTCAGCGCAGGGGCTGGCGGAAACACCATATATTTT
cdr3_aa: CASGFSAGAGGNTIYF

j_call: TRBJ1-1
v_call: TRBV7-6
clone_size: NA
d_call: NA
cdr3_nt: TGTGCCAGCAGCTCGTCCCCAGGGCTCAACACTGAAGCTTTCTTT
cdr3_aa: CASSSSPGLNTEAFF

j_call: TRBJ2-7
v_call: TRBV2
clone_size: NA
d_call: NA
cdr3_nt: TGTGCCAGCACGAGCGAATCCTACGAGCAGTACTTC
cdr3_aa: CASTSESYEQYF

j_call: TRBJ2-7
v_call: TRBV5-1
clone_size: once
d_call: TRBD1
cdr3_nt: TGCGCCACCGCACCGGGACAGGGAGCCTACGAGCAGTACTTC
cdr3_aa: CATAPGQGAYEQYF

j_call: TRBJ2-2
v_call: TRBV9
clone_size: once
d_call: TRBD1
cdr3_nt: TGTGCCAGCAGCCCCGGTCAGGGGGTGCCTCCCGGGGAGCTGTTTTTT
cdr3_aa: CASSPGQGVPPGELFF

j_call: TRBJ1-2
v_call: TRBV28
clone_size: NA
d_call: TRBD1
cdr3_nt: TGTGCCAGCAGTTCCAGGGGGGAATCCGATGGCTACACCTTC
cdr3_aa: CASSSRGESDGYTF

j_call: TRBJ2-7
v_call: TRBV10-3
clone_size: NA
d_call: TRBD1
cdr3_nt: TGTGCCATCAGCCCCCAGGGGGCCTACGAGCAGTACTTC
cdr3_aa: CAISPQGAYEQYF

j_call: TRBJ2-5
v_call: TRBV29-1
clone_size: NA
d_call: TRBD1
cdr3_nt: TGCAGCGTTGCTCAGGGGACAGGGGGCCTAAGAGGGGAGACCCAGTACTTC
cdr3_aa: CSVAQGTGGLRGETQYF

j_call: TRBJ2-5
v_call: TRBV27
clone_size: NA
d_call: NA
cdr3_nt: TGTGCCAGCAGTTCCCGGGAGACCCAGTACTTC
cdr3_aa: CASSSRETQYF

j_call: TRBJ2-7
v_call: TRBV18
clone_size: NA
d_call: NA
cdr3_nt: TGTGCCAGCTCCGGGACACTCTACGAGCAGTACTTC
cdr3_aa: CASSGTLYEQYF

j_call: TRBJ1-4
v_call: TRBV7-2
clone_size: once
d_call: NA
cdr3_nt: TGTGCCAGCAGCCCAGGCGGGCATACTAATGAAAAACTGTTTTTT
cdr3_aa: CASSPGGHTNEKLFF

j_call: TRBJ1-4
v_call: TRBV5-4
clone_size: NA
d_call: NA
cdr3_nt: TGTGCCAGCAGTCATTCTGGGGGCGGCCCGCTGAAAAAACTGTTTTTT
cdr3_aa: CASSHSGGGPLKKLFF

j_call: TRBJ1-2
v_call: TRBV12-5
clone_size: medium-sized
d_call: NA
cdr3_nt: TGTGCTAGTGGTTTGGTACAGAACTACACCTTC
cdr3_aa: CASGLVQNYTF

j_call: TRBJ2-7
v_call: TRBV28
clone_size: NA
d_call: TRBD1
cdr3_nt: TGTGCCAGCAGTCCGGGGACAGGGGGCGAGGAGCAGTACTTC
cdr3_aa: CASSPGTGGEEQYF

j_call: TRBJ2-1
v_call: TRBV15
clone_size: NA
d_call: NA
cdr3_nt: TGTGCCACCAGCAGAGATACAGGATACAATGAGCAGTTCTTC
cdr3_aa: CATSRDTGYNEQFF

j_call: TRBJ1-6
v_call: TRBV6-5
clone_size: once
d_call: NA
cdr3_nt: TGTGCCAGCAGTAGTGGACACGAGTATAATTCACCCCTCCACTTT
cdr3_aa: CASSSGHEYNSPLHF

j_call: TRBJ1-1
v_call: TRBV4-1
clone_size: NA
d_call: NA
cdr3_nt: TGCGCCAGCAGCCAATTGGTAGACACTGAAGCTTTCTTT
cdr3_aa: CASSQLVDTEAFF

j_call: TRBJ1-6
v_call: TRBV5-1
clone_size: NA
d_call: NA
cdr3_nt: TGCGCCAGCAGCTTGCCACAGAGCAATTCACCCCTCCACTTT
cdr3_aa: CASSLPQSNSPLHF